A single T cell receptor (beta chain) is shown here with its context. Its antigen is unidentified. This entry comes from a study of cytotoxic CD8 clonotypes in ibrutinib-treated CLL. Across the whole study: Patients attained some 25 partial and 2 complete responses; at median approximately 64 months, roughly 15 remained remitted while about twelve progressed. Study-wide points: The clonality went up when patients responded to ibrutinib and dropped back toward baseline at progression.

The CDR3 consists of 15 residues. Germline V gene data show CDR1 as SGHNT and CDR2 as YYREEE (reference sequence). The germline V and J ends were trimmed by 2 bases and 5 bases, with 14 bases remaining between them. Some clones are missing from TCRdb's copy, which holds only in-frame ones; the method was immunoSEQ multiplex PCR. This sample carries 300,000 to 350,000 clones, about 80% of them seen once, and the ten largest clones take roughly 7%. The source is a human donor with chronic lymphocytic leukemia. V and J are TRBV5-4 and TRBJ2-1; D gene ambiguous. Specimen: PBMCs, collected before ibrutinib treatment. CDR3 coding DNA: TGTGCCAGCAGCTTAGGGTGGCTAGAGGACAATGAGCAGTTCTTC. Amino acids: CASSLGWLEDNEQFF.